The rows below give T cell receptor beta chains drawn from one sample of a study of control samples from healthy donors and cancer patients. Only in-frame clones appear in the TCRdb table, and some are missing; sequencing was by immunoSEQ multiplex PCR. The data show 150,000 to 180,000 clones, roughly 94% seen once. The sample was blood. The origin of the receptors is a man in his forties in good health. CDR3s include the opening cysteine and the closing phenylalanine or tryptophan. The D gene is left open where the match is weak. Clone sizes are given selectively: once, few, many, or a class where the clone is expanded.

J gene | clone size | V gene | D gene | CDR3 DNA | CDR3 protein
TRBJ1-5 | . | TRBV19 | . | TGTGCCAGTAGTATTGACGACGCCGGCAATCAGCCCCAGCATTTT | CASSIDDAGNQPQHF
TRBJ2-7 | . | TRBV5-6 | . | TGTGCCAGCAGCCTGGGTAATGGAGCCTACGAGCAGTACTTC | CASSLGNGAYEQYF
TRBJ1-2 | . | TRBV28 | . | TGTGCCAGCAGTTTATCCCGAGGAGGCTATGGCTACACCTTC | CASSLSRGGYGYTF
TRBJ1-2 | . | TRBV12-3/TRBV12-4 | . | TGTGCCAGCAGTTTCCTACTAAACTATGGCTACACCTTC | CASSFLLNYGYTF
TRBJ1-4 | . | TRBV28 | TRBD1 | TGTGCCAGCAGCTCCGGGACAGGGGGCGAATGGGGAAAACTGTTTTTT | CASSSGTGGEWGKLFF
TRBJ2-7 | . | TRBV27 | . | TGTGCCAGCAGTTTATCCGGGGGCTTCTACGAGCAGTACTTC | CASSLSGGFYEQYF
TRBJ1-5 | once | TRBV28 | . | TGTGCCAGCAGTTTATGGGATAGCAATCAGCCCCAGCATTTT | CASSLWDSNQPQHF
TRBJ1-1 | . | TRBV29-1 | . | TGCAGCGTTTTCAAGGGGCCCACTGAAGCTTTCTTT | CSVFKGPTEAFF
TRBJ1-1 | . | TRBV2 | . | TGTGCCAGCAGTGATAGGACAGACACTGAAGCTTTCTTT | CASSDRTDTEAFF
TRBJ2-7 | . | TRBV6-5 | . | TGTGCCAGCAGGCGGGGACAAGTCTCCTACGAGCAGTACTTC | CASRRGQVSYEQYF
TRBJ2-7 | once | TRBV28 | TRBD1 | TGTGCCAGCAGTTTTCCTCGGGACAGAATTGCCTACGAGCAGTACTTC | CASSFPRDRIAYEQYF
TRBJ1-4 | . | TRBV7-6 | . | TGTGCCAGCAGCTTAGATGGGGGTATTAATGAAAAACTGTTTTTT | CASSLDGGINEKLFF
TRBJ1-2 | . | TRBV4-1 | TRBD1 | TGCGCCAGCAGCCAGGTTGAACAGGGGGCCGGCCTTTATGGCTACACCTTC | CASSQVEQGAGLYGYTF
TRBJ2-7 | . | TRBV11-2 | . | TGTGCCAGCAGCTTCACAGGGACGACCGGGCTCTACGAGCAGTACTTC | CASSFTGTTGLYEQYF
TRBJ1-6 | . | TRBV4-3 | . | TGCGCCAGCAGCCAAAAGTTCTCCGGTTCACCCCTCCACTTT | CASSQKFSGSPLHF
TRBJ2-2 | . | TRBV6-2/TRBV6-3 | TRBD2 | TGTGCCAGCAGTTACAGGACTAGCGGCACCGGGGAGCTGTTTTTT | CASSYRTSGTGELFF
TRBJ1-2 | . | TRBV2 | TRBD1 | TGTGCCAGCAGTCTAGAGACAGGGGATGGCTACACCTTC | CASSLETGDGYTF
TRBJ1-5 | . | TRBV7-2 | TRBD1 | TGTGCCAGCAGCTTAGCAGGTGGGACAGGGGGCTGGGGCAATCAGCCCCAGCATTTT | CASSLAGGTGGWGNQPQHF
TRBJ1-1 | . | TRBV18 | . | TGTGCCAGCTCCCTCGGCGGGGCGAACACTGAAGCTTTCTTT | CASSLGGANTEAFF
TRBJ2-7 | once | TRBV6-5 | TRBD2 | TGTGCCAGCAGTCGTGCGGGAGAGGGAAGGCAGTACTTC | CASSRAGEGRQYF
TRBJ1-1 | . | TRBV6-1 | . | TGTGCCAGCAGTGAAGGTCGGGTTGTGGGCACTGAAGCTTTCTTT | CASSEGRVVGTEAFF
TRBJ2-3 | . | TRBV7-9 | TRBD1 | TGTGCCAGCAGTCACAATAAGGGGGCAGAAAGTGATACGCAGTATTTT | CASSHNKGAESDTQYF
TRBJ1-1 | . | TRBV24-1 | TRBD1 | TGTGCCACCGAGGGGGCGAATACTGAAGCTTTCTTT | CATEGANTEAFF
TRBJ1-2 | . | TRBV28 | TRBD1 | TGTGCCAGCAGTTTAGGGACAGGTACCACTAACTATGGCTACACCTTC | CASSLGTGTTNYGYTF
TRBJ2-3 | once | TRBV5-1 | TRBD2 | TGCGCCAGCAGCTTGGTTGGTAGCGGGGGCACAGATACGCAGTATTTT | CASSLVGSGGTDTQYF
TRBJ1-1 | . | TRBV3-1/TRBV3-2 | TRBD1 | TGTGCCAGCAGCCAAGATCCACAGGGGGCGAACACTGAAGCTTTCTTT | CASSQDPQGANTEAFF
TRBJ2-5 | . | TRBV7-8 | . | TGTGCCAGCAGCTTAGTCGGGCCCAGAGGGAGGGAGACCCAGTACTTC | CASSLVGPRGRETQYF
TRBJ2-5 | . | TRBV30 | . | TGTGCCTGGAGTGAAGGGTCCCCAAGGGAGACCCAGTACTTC | CAWSEGSPRETQYF
TRBJ2-2 | . | TRBV28 | . | TGTGCCAGCAAGGGGGGCTACACCGGGGAGCTGTTTTTT | CASKGGYTGELFF